This TCR beta chain comes out of a study of T cell repertoires in cytomegalovirus infection. Study summary: It was recently identified HLA-C-restricted and well-studied HLA-B-restricted CMV epitopes that the study used. A matching HLA type, together with CMV infection, was signaled by public TCR beta signatures. General study points: Summed public TCR beta family frequency identified CMV carriers bearing the relevant HLA. HLA-C-restricted TCR beta clonotypes specific for CMV led the ex vivo response.

Concerning this clonotype: Its specificity is not known.

In TCRdb, the reads were re-called with MiXCR into one record per CDR3 protein. There are about 500,000 distinct CDR3 sequences in the sample; about 33% occur only once, and 17% lies in the top ten. Germline V gene lookup returns CDR1 LNHDA and CDR2 SQIVND (reference sequence). The CDR3 consists of 13 residues. V gave up 5 bases and J gave up 5 bases, with 12 bases separating them. The TCR comes from a human donor in good health (CMV status not recorded). Some clones in this sample may be carry-over from other donors' samples. The sample in question was cultured PBMCs, obtained from culture after CMV antigen stimulation. The chain uses TRBV19 and TRBJ1-2, with D possibly TRBD1 on 6 matching bases. Written as DNA, the CDR3 is TGTGCCAGTAGTTTCGGGGGCCAATATGGCTACACCTTC. Protein product: CASSFGGQYGYTF.